This T cell receptor beta chain was captured by sequencing in a study of T cells in Graves' hyperthyroidism and ophthalmopathy. At least ten counts were recorded for this clonotype. As yet, its antigen is unknown. V lost 1 base and J lost 3; bases outside the gene matches: 4. Germline assignment: CDR1 MNHNS and CDR2 SASEGT. CDR3 length: 16 residues. Under 3 months was the duration of disease in ophthalmopathy patients, who also had a Clinical Activity Score of at least 3 and a NOSPECS grade of at least 4. Patients with uncontrolled infections, other autoimmune diseases, pregnancy or lactation were excluded. It was less than 13 ml of fresh peripheral blood that supplied the PBMCs. TCR beta CDR3 regions were amplified from RNA. A first-round RT-PCR of the TCR CDR3 used the HTBI primer set. Each CDR3 protein is one row after TCRdb ran MiXCR on the multiplex PCR reads. The sample lists about 600,000 distinct CDR3 sequences, roughly 16% seen once, with 2.5% to 4% in the top ten.

Study findings and constraints: Most expanded thyroid clonotypes above 0.001 also appeared in blood.

This TCR was sampled from a woman aged 40 to 50 with Graves' ophthalmopathy. The sequenced sample was blood. V and J are TRBV6-1 and TRBJ2-1; 9 positions agree with TRBD2. The CDR3 region has the DNA TGTGCCAGCAGTGAAGAACCTAGCGGGATCTACAATGAGCAGTTCTTC. Amino acids: CASSEEPSGIYNEQFF.